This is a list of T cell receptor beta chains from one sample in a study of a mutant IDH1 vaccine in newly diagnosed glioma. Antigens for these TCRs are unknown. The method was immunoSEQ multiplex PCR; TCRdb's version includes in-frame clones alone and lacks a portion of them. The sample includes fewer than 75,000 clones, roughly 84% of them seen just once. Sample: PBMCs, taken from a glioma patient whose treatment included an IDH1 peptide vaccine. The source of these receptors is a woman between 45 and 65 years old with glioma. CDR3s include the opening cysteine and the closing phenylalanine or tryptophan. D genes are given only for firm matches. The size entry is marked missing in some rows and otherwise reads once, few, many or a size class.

cdr3_nt: TGTGCCAGCAGCTTCGCAAACAATGAGCAGTTCTTC
cdr3_aa: CASSFANNEQFF
j_call: TRBJ2-1
cdr3_length: 12
clone_size: NA
d_call: NA
v_call: TRBV7-9

cdr3_nt: TGTGCCAGCAGTTTATCGCGGGCGGGGTTCACAGATACGCAGTATTTT
cdr3_aa: CASSLSRAGFTDTQYF
j_call: TRBJ2-3
cdr3_length: 16
clone_size: NA
d_call: NA
v_call: TRBV27

cdr3_nt: TGTGCCAGTGGACGCAGTAGGCAAAACGCTCAGCCCCAGCATTTT
cdr3_aa: CASGRSRQNAQPQHF
j_call: TRBJ1-5
cdr3_length: 15
clone_size: NA
d_call: NA
v_call: TRBV19

cdr3_nt: TGTGCCAGCAGTACAGGTGACACTGAAGCTTTCTTT
cdr3_aa: CASSTGDTEAFF
j_call: TRBJ1-1
cdr3_length: 12
clone_size: NA
d_call: NA
v_call: TRBV2

cdr3_nt: TGCGCCAGCAGCTTGCCCGAGGGACAGGGAACGGCTTTCTTT
cdr3_aa: CASSLPEGQGTAFF
j_call: TRBJ1-1
cdr3_length: 14
clone_size: NA
d_call: TRBD1
v_call: TRBV5-1

cdr3_nt: TGTGCCAGCAGCGACAGGGGTGGATGGGGTGAGCAGTTCTTC
cdr3_aa: CASSDRGGWGEQFF
j_call: TRBJ2-1
cdr3_length: 14
clone_size: few
d_call: TRBD1
v_call: TRBV6-5

cdr3_nt: TGTGCCAGCAGCCCGGGGGGGGCAGATACGCAGTATTTT
cdr3_aa: CASSPGGADTQYF
j_call: TRBJ2-3
cdr3_length: 13
clone_size: NA
d_call: TRBD2
v_call: TRBV11-3

cdr3_nt: TGTGCCAGCAGCGTAGTAATAAAGGGAACAGATACGCAGTATTTT
cdr3_aa: CASSVVIKGTDTQYF
j_call: TRBJ2-3
cdr3_length: 15
clone_size: NA
d_call: NA
v_call: TRBV9

cdr3_nt: TGTGCCAGCAGTCTACAAGGACGGGACGAGCAGTACTTC
cdr3_aa: CASSLQGRDEQYF
j_call: TRBJ2-7
cdr3_length: 13
clone_size: NA
d_call: NA
v_call: TRBV5-4

cdr3_nt: TGCAGCGTTGTGGGAGCCGGAAACACCATATATTTT
cdr3_aa: CSVVGAGNTIYF
j_call: TRBJ1-3
cdr3_length: 12
clone_size: NA
d_call: NA
v_call: TRBV29-1

cdr3_nt: TGTGCCAGCAGCTTGGGTCGTATGGGAAGCTATGGCTACACCTTC
cdr3_aa: CASSLGRMGSYGYTF
j_call: TRBJ1-2
cdr3_length: 15
clone_size: NA
d_call: NA
v_call: TRBV5-4

cdr3_nt: TGCAGTGCTAGTATCCCGGGACAGTCTTTT
cdr3_aa: CSASIPGQSF
j_call: TRBJ2-3
cdr3_length: 10
clone_size: NA
d_call: TRBD1
v_call: TRBV20-1

cdr3_nt: TGTGCCACCAGCAGAGTAGGGGGCATAAACACCATATATTTT
cdr3_aa: CATSRVGGINTIYF
j_call: TRBJ1-3
cdr3_length: 14
clone_size: NA
d_call: TRBD1
v_call: TRBV15

cdr3_nt: TGTGCCAGCAGCAGGCCGGGGGCCTACAGGACCACAGATACGCAGTATTTT
cdr3_aa: CASSRPGAYRTTDTQYF
j_call: TRBJ2-3
cdr3_length: 17
clone_size: NA
d_call: NA
v_call: TRBV21-1

cdr3_nt: TGTGCCAGCAGCCTTAGACTAGCGGGGGGCCCCACAGATACGCAGTATTTT
cdr3_aa: CASSLRLAGGPTDTQYF
j_call: TRBJ2-3
cdr3_length: 17
clone_size: NA
d_call: TRBD2
v_call: TRBV5-4

cdr3_nt: TGTGCCAGCACCGCCGGAGATACGCAGTATTTT
cdr3_aa: CASTAGDTQYF
j_call: TRBJ2-3
cdr3_length: 11
clone_size: NA
d_call: NA
v_call: TRBV7-2

cdr3_nt: TGTGCCAGCAGGACACAGGGTGCCGGGGGTCAGCCCCAGCATTTT
cdr3_aa: CASRTQGAGGQPQHF
j_call: TRBJ1-5
cdr3_length: 15
clone_size: NA
d_call: NA
v_call: TRBV6-1

cdr3_nt: TGTGCTAGTGGTCTCCCTAGGGGGGGGACACGAGCCTACTACTACGAGCAGTACTTC
cdr3_aa: CASGLPRGGTRAYYYEQYF
j_call: TRBJ2-7
cdr3_length: 19
clone_size: once
d_call: NA
v_call: TRBV12-5

cdr3_nt: TGTGCCACCGTCCGGGACATAGCCCGTCACATTCAGTACTTC
cdr3_aa: CATVRDIARHIQYF
j_call: TRBJ2-4
cdr3_length: 14
clone_size: NA
d_call: NA
v_call: TRBV6-6

cdr3_nt: TGCAGCGTTGGTCCTGGGCGGGGGGACGAGCAGTACTTC
cdr3_aa: CSVGPGRGDEQYF
j_call: TRBJ2-7
cdr3_length: 13
clone_size: NA
d_call: TRBD2
v_call: TRBV29-1

cdr3_nt: TGTGCCAGCAGCAGGGACAGTCAATACAATGAGCAGTTCTTC
cdr3_aa: CASSRDSQYNEQFF
j_call: TRBJ2-1
cdr3_length: 14
clone_size: NA
d_call: TRBD1
v_call: TRBV7-9

cdr3_nt: TGTGCCAGCAGCCCAAGAACTAACACCGGGGAGCTGTTTTTT
cdr3_aa: CASSPRTNTGELFF
j_call: TRBJ2-2
cdr3_length: 14
clone_size: NA
d_call: NA
v_call: TRBV7-9

cdr3_nt: TGTGCCAGCAGCTCACGCCCGGCAGGGGGGCAAGAGCAGTACTTC
cdr3_aa: CASSSRPAGGQEQYF
j_call: TRBJ2-7
cdr3_length: 15
clone_size: NA
d_call: NA
v_call: TRBV5-6

cdr3_nt: TGCGCCAGCAGCCAGCCAGAGCACATGAACACTGAAGCTTTCTTT
cdr3_aa: CASSQPEHMNTEAFF
j_call: TRBJ1-1
cdr3_length: 15
clone_size: few
d_call: NA
v_call: TRBV4-1

cdr3_nt: TGTGCCAGCAGTGGACTACGGGGAGAGACCCAGTACTTC
cdr3_aa: CASSGLRGETQYF
j_call: TRBJ2-5
cdr3_length: 13
clone_size: NA
d_call: NA
v_call: TRBV6-1

cdr3_nt: TGTGCCAGCAGGGGACAGGGAAAGTACTTC
cdr3_aa: CASRGQGKYF
j_call: TRBJ2-7
cdr3_length: 10
clone_size: NA
d_call: TRBD1
v_call: TRBV6-1

cdr3_nt: TGTGCCAGCAGTGTGGGGAGCCAGTACTTC
cdr3_aa: CASSVGSQYF
j_call: TRBJ2-5
cdr3_length: 10
clone_size: NA
d_call: NA
v_call: TRBV2

cdr3_nt: TGTGCCAGCAGCACAGACAGCTCTGGGGCCAACGTCCTGACTTTC
cdr3_aa: CASSTDSSGANVLTF
j_call: TRBJ2-6
cdr3_length: 15
clone_size: NA
d_call: NA
v_call: TRBV9

cdr3_nt: TGTGCCAGCAGCAAGGACCTGTCGAGAAGGGAGACCCAGTACTTC
cdr3_aa: CASSKDLSRRETQYF
j_call: TRBJ2-5
cdr3_length: 15
clone_size: NA
d_call: NA
v_call: TRBV7-8

cdr3_nt: TGTGCCATCAGTGGAGGGACATCGGGTGAAGCTTTCTTT
cdr3_aa: CAISGGTSGEAFF
j_call: TRBJ1-1
cdr3_length: 13
clone_size: few
d_call: NA
v_call: TRBV10-3

cdr3_nt: TGTGCCAGCAGCTTGGACGGTCCCCATTCACCCCTCCACTTT
cdr3_aa: CASSLDGPHSPLHF
j_call: TRBJ1-6
cdr3_length: 14
clone_size: NA
d_call: NA
v_call: TRBV5-6

cdr3_nt: TGTGCCAGCAGCCCTTGGACTAGAGTCGACAATGAGCAGTTCTTC
cdr3_aa: CASSPWTRVDNEQFF
j_call: TRBJ2-1
cdr3_length: 15
clone_size: NA
d_call: TRBD2
v_call: TRBV9

cdr3_nt: TGTGCCAGCAGTTTATCGGGCGGCCGACAGGGTAACGAGCAGTACTTC
cdr3_aa: CASSLSGGRQGNEQYF
j_call: TRBJ2-7
cdr3_length: 16
clone_size: NA
d_call: TRBD1
v_call: TRBV27

cdr3_nt: TGTGCCAGCAGTTACAGGGGCTTCAATCAGCCCCAGCATTTT
cdr3_aa: CASSYRGFNQPQHF
j_call: TRBJ1-5
cdr3_length: 14
clone_size: NA
d_call: TRBD1
v_call: TRBV7-2

cdr3_nt: TGTGCCAGCGAGGAGGCCGGGGGGACTGAAGCTTTCTTT
cdr3_aa: CASEEAGGTEAFF
j_call: TRBJ1-1
cdr3_length: 13
clone_size: once
d_call: NA
v_call: TRBV9

cdr3_nt: TGTGCCAGTCCTAAACCCGGGGCCCGCCCTGGGAGTGACACTGAAGCTTTCTTT
cdr3_aa: CASPKPGARPGSDTEAFF
j_call: TRBJ1-1
cdr3_length: 18
clone_size: NA
d_call: NA
v_call: TRBV27

cdr3_nt: TGTGCCAGCAGTCAACAAAACAGGGGTGCTAACTATGGCTACACCTTC
cdr3_aa: CASSQQNRGANYGYTF
j_call: TRBJ1-2
cdr3_length: 16
clone_size: NA
d_call: TRBD1
v_call: TRBV6-6

cdr3_nt: TGTGCCAGCAGCGGGTGGGAGACGGGACAGGGGAATTCACCCCTCCACTTT
cdr3_aa: CASSGWETGQGNSPLHF
j_call: TRBJ1-6
cdr3_length: 17
clone_size: NA
d_call: TRBD1
v_call: TRBV7-9

cdr3_nt: TGTGCCAGCAGCCCTTCAACTGAAGCTTTCTTT
cdr3_aa: CASSPSTEAFF
j_call: TRBJ1-1
cdr3_length: 11
clone_size: NA
d_call: NA
v_call: TRBV7-9

cdr3_nt: TGTGCCAGCAGCTTAACCGAAAACATTCAGTACTTC
cdr3_aa: CASSLTENIQYF
j_call: TRBJ2-4
cdr3_length: 12
clone_size: NA
d_call: NA
v_call: TRBV11-3

cdr3_nt: TGTGCCAGCAGTGCCGGGATACTAGCGGCTGGAGATACGCAGTATTTT
cdr3_aa: CASSAGILAAGDTQYF
j_call: TRBJ2-3
cdr3_length: 16
clone_size: NA
d_call: TRBD2
v_call: TRBV27

cdr3_nt: TGTGCCAGCAGCCGAACCACCAGCACTGAAGCTTTCTTT
cdr3_aa: CASSRTTSTEAFF
j_call: TRBJ1-1
cdr3_length: 13
clone_size: NA
d_call: NA
v_call: TRBV6-5

cdr3_nt: TGCGCCAGCAGCTTGGAGGCGGTCACCTCGGGTGAAGCTTTCTTT
cdr3_aa: CASSLEAVTSGEAFF
j_call: TRBJ1-1
cdr3_length: 15
clone_size: NA
d_call: NA
v_call: TRBV5-1

cdr3_nt: TGTGCCAGTAGTATAACCCGGGACTTCCCGCCCGGTACGCAGTATTTT
cdr3_aa: CASSITRDFPPGTQYF
j_call: TRBJ2-3
cdr3_length: 16
clone_size: NA
d_call: NA
v_call: TRBV19

cdr3_nt: TGTGCCAGCAGCTTCCCGGGACAGCACAATGAGCAGTTCTTC
cdr3_aa: CASSFPGQHNEQFF
j_call: TRBJ2-1
cdr3_length: 14
clone_size: NA
d_call: TRBD1
v_call: TRBV5-4

cdr3_nt: TGTGCCAGCAGCCCCCTAGGGGTAAGGGAGACCCAGTACTTC
cdr3_aa: CASSPLGVRETQYF
j_call: TRBJ2-5
cdr3_length: 14
clone_size: once
d_call: NA
v_call: TRBV7-2